The present T cell receptor (beta chain) was sequenced within a study of technical replicates of blood from four donors. CDR1 and CDR2 from the germline V gene are LNHDA and SQIVND (reference sequence). The V gene end was trimmed by 7 bases and the J gene end by 4 bases; junction bases not matched to a gene: 11. The CDR3 runs 17 residues. The count of this clone is one. Some clones are missing from TCRdb's copy, which holds only in-frame ones; the method was immunoSEQ multiplex PCR. In the table there are tens of thousands of clones, about nine tenths of which are singletons. The source material was T cells isolated from PBMCs. V and J are TRBV19 and TRBJ2-2, with 11 bases identical to TRBD2. The TCR comes from a human donor in good health. Some clones in this sample may be carry-over from other donors' samples. The chain's CDR3 is CASTTSGGLRGTGELFF. In nucleotides, the CDR3 is TGTGCCAGTACCACTAGCGGGGGCCTGCGAGGCACCGGGGAGCTGTTTTTT.